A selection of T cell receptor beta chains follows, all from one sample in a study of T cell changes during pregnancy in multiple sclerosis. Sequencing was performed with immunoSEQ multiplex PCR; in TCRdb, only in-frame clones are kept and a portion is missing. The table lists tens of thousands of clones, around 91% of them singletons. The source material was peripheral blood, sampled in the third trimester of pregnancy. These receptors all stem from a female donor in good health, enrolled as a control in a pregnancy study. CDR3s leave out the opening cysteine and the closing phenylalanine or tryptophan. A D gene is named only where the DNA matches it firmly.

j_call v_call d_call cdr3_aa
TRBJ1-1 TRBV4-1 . ASSRFNRVPANTEAF
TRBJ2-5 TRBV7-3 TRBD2 ASSRTRMETQY
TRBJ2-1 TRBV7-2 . ASSKHVNNEQF
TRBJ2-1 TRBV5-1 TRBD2 ASSLGWLAGAVDEQF
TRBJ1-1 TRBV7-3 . ASSFTGKTEAF
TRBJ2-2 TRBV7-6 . ASSLVEGTGELF
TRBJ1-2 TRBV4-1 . ASSQPTANYGYT
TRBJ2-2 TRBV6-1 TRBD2 ASSGEAGGYTGELF
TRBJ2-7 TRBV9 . ASSPQGESHEQY
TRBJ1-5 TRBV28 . ASSFHRLNQPQH
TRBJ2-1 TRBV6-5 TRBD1 ASSYRDRGINEQF
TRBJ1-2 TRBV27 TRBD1 ASSPDRGRDYGYT
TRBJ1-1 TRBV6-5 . ASSYRGTTHTEAF
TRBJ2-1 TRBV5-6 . ASSARHQQF
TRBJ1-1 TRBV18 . ASSPRRGDTEAF
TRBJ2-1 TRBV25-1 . ASSEGPAESGEQF
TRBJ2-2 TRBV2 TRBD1 ASTPQGAMNAGELF
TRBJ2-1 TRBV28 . ASSSTGLRGPYNEQF
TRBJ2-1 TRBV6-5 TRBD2 ASRPTSGTYNEQF
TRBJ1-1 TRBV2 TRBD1 ASGSQGLEAF
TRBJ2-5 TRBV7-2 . ASSFDRQETQY
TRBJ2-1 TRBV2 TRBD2 ASSEGGGGRVEQF
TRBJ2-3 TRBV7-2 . ASSSRGTDTQY
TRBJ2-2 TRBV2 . ASSEGQSLNTGELF
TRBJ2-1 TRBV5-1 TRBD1 ASSVDVGGHYNEQF
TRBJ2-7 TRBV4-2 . ASSQGAENYEQY
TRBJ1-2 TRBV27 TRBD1 ASSLLGTGSLYGYT
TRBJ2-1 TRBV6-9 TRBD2 ASAPQAGGPNEQF
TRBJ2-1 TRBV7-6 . ASSPFTTGNGGEQF
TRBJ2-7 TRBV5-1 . ASRRTPQYEQY
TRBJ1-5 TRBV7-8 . ASSLARAVNQPQH
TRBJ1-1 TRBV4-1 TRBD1 ASSHWTGGRTEAF
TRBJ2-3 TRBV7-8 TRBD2 ASSLLTGGGSADTQY
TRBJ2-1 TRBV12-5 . ASGLASSLAEQF
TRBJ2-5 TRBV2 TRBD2 ASSTRLAGGEETQY